These T cell receptor beta chains were read from a single sample in a study of prognosis after radiotherapy for stage I lung cancer. From the multiplex PCR reads, TCRdb called clonotypes with MiXCR, one entry per CDR3 protein. The sample records 10,000 to 15,000 distinct CDR3 sequences, nearly 55% being singletons. This specimen was PBMCs, taken before or after stereotactic body radiation therapy (not recorded which). The receptors here all came from a donor at least 50 years old with non-small cell lung cancer. Both conserved end residues are part of each CDR3. A D gene is named only where the DNA matches it firmly. Rows give clone size only sometimes, using once, few, many, or a class for an expanded clone.

abundance: .
v_gene: TRBV6-2/TRBV6-3
d_gene: .
j_gene: TRBJ2-1
CDR3aa: CASSYSGLRTSYNEQFF
CDR3nt: TGTGCCAGCAGTTACAGCGGTCTTCGGACCTCCTACAATGAGCAGTTCTTC

abundance: few
v_gene: TRBV11-2
d_gene: .
j_gene: TRBJ2-7
CDR3aa: CASSLDGAGEQYF
CDR3nt: TGTGCCAGCAGCTTAGATGGGGCGGGGGAGCAGTACTTC

abundance: many
v_gene: TRBV27
d_gene: .
j_gene: TRBJ1-4
CDR3aa: CASGVSTNEKLFF
CDR3nt: TGTGCCAGCGGCGTTTCAACTAATGAAAAACTGTTTTTT

abundance: medium-sized
v_gene: TRBV7-2
d_gene: .
j_gene: TRBJ2-1
CDR3aa: CASSVNRDQQFF
CDR3nt: TGTGCCAGCAGCGTCAATCGGGACCAGCAGTTCTTC

abundance: many
v_gene: TRBV12-3/TRBV12-4
d_gene: .
j_gene: TRBJ1-1
CDR3aa: CASGYGVTEAFF
CDR3nt: TGTGCCAGCGGTTATGGGGTCACTGAAGCTTTCTTT

abundance: many
v_gene: TRBV4-1
d_gene: TRBD2
j_gene: TRBJ2-5
CDR3aa: CASSQASGSLETQYF
CDR3nt: TGCGCCAGCAGCCAAGCTAGCGGGAGTTTAGAGACCCAGTACTTC

abundance: .
v_gene: TRBV6-2/TRBV6-3
d_gene: .
j_gene: TRBJ2-7
CDR3aa: CASEFYPDHEQYF
CDR3nt: TGTGCCAGCGAGTTTTATCCGGACCACGAGCAGTACTTC

abundance: medium-sized
v_gene: TRBV24-1
d_gene: .
j_gene: TRBJ2-1
CDR3aa: CATSDPGARSYNEQFF
CDR3nt: TGTGCCACCAGTGATCCGGGAGCTCGGTCCTACAATGAGCAGTTCTTC

abundance: medium-sized
v_gene: TRBV28
d_gene: TRBD1
j_gene: TRBJ1-2
CDR3aa: CASRPTGGRSYGYTF
CDR3nt: TGTGCCAGCAGGCCGACAGGGGGCAGGTCATATGGCTACACCTTC

abundance: many
v_gene: TRBV25-1
d_gene: TRBD1
j_gene: TRBJ1-5
CDR3aa: CASSGNRGRQPQHF
CDR3nt: TGTGCCAGCAGTGGTAACAGGGGGCGTCAGCCCCAGCATTTT

abundance: medium-sized
v_gene: TRBV4-1
d_gene: TRBD1
j_gene: TRBJ2-2
CDR3aa: CASSTTGGNTGELFF
CDR3nt: TGCGCCAGCAGCACGACAGGGGGCAACACCGGGGAGCTGTTTTTT

abundance: .
v_gene: TRBV5-4
d_gene: .
j_gene: TRBJ2-2
CDR3aa: CASSLVVTTVLTGELFF
CDR3nt: TGTGCCAGCAGCTTGGTGGTCACAACGGTATTAACCGGGGAGCTGTTTTTT

abundance: medium-sized
v_gene: TRBV2
d_gene: .
j_gene: TRBJ1-2
CDR3aa: CASIANGAGSNYGYTF
CDR3nt: TGTGCCAGCATCGCTAATGGGGCAGGGAGTAACTATGGCTACACCTTC

abundance: .
v_gene: TRBV6-1
d_gene: TRBD2
j_gene: TRBJ2-3
CDR3aa: CASSALAVNTDTQYF
CDR3nt: TGTGCCAGCAGTGCCCTAGCGGTTAACACAGATACGCAGTATTTT

abundance: medium-sized
v_gene: TRBV9
d_gene: .
j_gene: TRBJ2-1
CDR3aa: CASSVASGAYNEQFF
CDR3nt: TGTGCCAGCAGCGTAGCGTCAGGGGCCTACAATGAGCAGTTCTTC

abundance: .
v_gene: TRBV15
d_gene: .
j_gene: TRBJ2-2
CDR3aa: CATSRDLIGRSTNTGELFF
CDR3nt: TGTGCCACCAGCAGAGATCTAATAGGGCGGAGCACGAACACCGGGGAGCTGTTTTTT

abundance: many
v_gene: TRBV10-3
d_gene: TRBD1
j_gene: TRBJ1-5
CDR3aa: CAISGDRDQPQHF
CDR3nt: TGTGCCATCAGTGGGGACAGGGATCAGCCCCAGCATTTT

abundance: medium-sized
v_gene: TRBV7-3
d_gene: .
j_gene: TRBJ2-7
CDR3aa: CASSLGGSDEQYF
CDR3nt: TGTGCCAGCAGCTTAGGTGGCAGCGACGAGCAGTACTTC

abundance: medium-sized
v_gene: TRBV12-3/TRBV12-4
d_gene: .
j_gene: TRBJ2-1
CDR3aa: CASSHWDEQFF
CDR3nt: TGTGCCAGCAGTCACTGGGATGAGCAGTTCTTC

abundance: medium-sized
v_gene: TRBV27
d_gene: .
j_gene: TRBJ2-7
CDR3aa: CASSLRSDGYEQYF
CDR3nt: TGTGCCAGCAGTTTAAGGTCTGACGGCTACGAGCAGTACTTC

abundance: medium-sized
v_gene: TRBV20-1
d_gene: .
j_gene: TRBJ2-3
CDR3aa: CSATSLGQGFGTDTQYF
CDR3nt: TGCAGTGCTACATCATTGGGGCAGGGGTTCGGCACAGATACGCAGTATTTT

abundance: medium-sized
v_gene: TRBV11-2
d_gene: .
j_gene: TRBJ2-1
CDR3aa: CASSPSRLRGSGVYNEQFF
CDR3nt: TGTGCCAGCAGCCCTAGTCGACTCAGGGGATCGGGAGTGTACAATGAGCAGTTCTTC

abundance: many
v_gene: TRBV11-2
d_gene: TRBD2
j_gene: TRBJ2-3
CDR3aa: CASSPVGGGATDTQYF
CDR3nt: TGTGCCAGCAGCCCCGTCGGGGGGGGAGCCACAGATACGCAGTATTTT

abundance: many
v_gene: TRBV18
d_gene: .
j_gene: TRBJ1-1
CDR3aa: CASSPRDTLNTEAFF
CDR3nt: TGTGCCAGCTCACCCCGGGACACTTTGAACACTGAAGCCTTCTTT

abundance: once
v_gene: TRBV6-9
d_gene: .
j_gene: TRBJ2-7
CDR3aa: CARTARGQYF
CDR3nt: TGTGCCCGGACCGCTAGGGGGCAGTACTTC

abundance: many
v_gene: TRBV18
d_gene: .
j_gene: TRBJ1-4
CDR3aa: CASSLSTFGEATNEKLFF
CDR3nt: TGTGCCAGCTCACTTTCCACGTTCGGGGAAGCAACTAATGAAAAACTGTTTTTT

abundance: medium-sized
v_gene: TRBV30
d_gene: .
j_gene: TRBJ1-2
CDR3aa: CAWSVSNYGYTF
CDR3nt: TGTGCCTGGAGTGTCTCTAACTATGGCTACACCTTC

abundance: medium-sized
v_gene: TRBV27
d_gene: .
j_gene: TRBJ1-6
CDR3aa: CASRGDSSSPLHF
CDR3nt: TGTGCCAGCCGCGGGGACTCGAGTTCACCCCTCCACTTT

abundance: many
v_gene: TRBV6-2/TRBV6-3
d_gene: .
j_gene: TRBJ2-5
CDR3aa: CASSYLEFGTQYF
CDR3nt: TGTGCCAGCAGTTACTTGGAATTCGGGACCCAGTACTTC

abundance: large
v_gene: TRBV12-3/TRBV12-4
d_gene: .
j_gene: TRBJ2-7
CDR3aa: CASSQDYEQYF
CDR3nt: TGTGCCAGCAGTCAAGACTACGAGCAGTACTTC

abundance: .
v_gene: TRBV6-1
d_gene: TRBD2
j_gene: TRBJ2-2
CDR3aa: CASRLASGRGTGELFF
CDR3nt: TGTGCCAGCAGACTCGCTAGCGGGAGGGGGACCGGGGAGCTGTTTTTT

abundance: .
v_gene: TRBV6-1
d_gene: TRBD1
j_gene: TRBJ1-2
CDR3aa: CASRDRVANYGYTF
CDR3nt: TGTGCCAGCAGGGACAGGGTAGCGAACTATGGCTACACCTTC

abundance: once
v_gene: TRBV20-1
d_gene: TRBD2
j_gene: TRBJ2-1
CDR3aa: CSARGTSDYNEQFF
CDR3nt: TGCAGTGCTAGAGGTACTAGCGACTACAATGAGCAGTTCTTC

abundance: medium-sized
v_gene: TRBV28
d_gene: .
j_gene: TRBJ1-5
CDR3aa: CASSLGNQPQHF
CDR3nt: TGTGCCAGCAGTTTGGGAAATCAGCCCCAGCATTTT

abundance: .
v_gene: TRBV7-2
d_gene: TRBD2
j_gene: TRBJ2-5
CDR3aa: CASSLASSGSGDTQYF
CDR3nt: TGTGCCAGCAGCTTAGCTTCTAGCGGGAGTGGAGATACCCAGTACTTT

abundance: once
v_gene: TRBV6-1
d_gene: .
j_gene: TRBJ1-5
CDR3aa: CASSEVVGKGTNQPQHF
CDR3nt: TGTGCCAGCAGTGAAGTGGTGGGGAAGGGTACCAATCAGCCCCAGCATTTT

abundance: .
v_gene: TRBV12-3/TRBV12-4
d_gene: .
j_gene: TRBJ1-5
CDR3aa: CSSSWGGDQPQHF
CDR3nt: TGTTCCAGCAGTTGGGGGGGGGATCAGCCCCAGCATTTT

abundance: medium-sized
v_gene: TRBV28
d_gene: .
j_gene: TRBJ1-3
CDR3aa: CASSTPSSDSGNTIYF
CDR3nt: TGTGCCAGCAGCACTCCCAGCTCGGATTCGGGAAACACCATATATTTT

abundance: .
v_gene: TRBV27
d_gene: .
j_gene: TRBJ2-1
CDR3aa: CASLGRMGGNEQFF
CDR3nt: TGTGCCAGCTTGGGACGGATGGGTGGCAATGAGCAGTTCTTC

abundance: .
v_gene: TRBV6-2/TRBV6-3
d_gene: .
j_gene: TRBJ1-1
CDR3aa: CASSEACHGNTEAFF
CDR3nt: TGTGCCAGCAGTGAAGCTTGTCATGGAAACACTGAAGCTTTCTTT

abundance: many
v_gene: TRBV20-1
d_gene: TRBD1
j_gene: TRBJ1-1
CDR3aa: CSAGGTGVGTEAFF
CDR3nt: TGCAGTGCCGGAGGTACAGGGGTAGGGACTGAAGCTTTCTTT

abundance: medium-sized
v_gene: TRBV6-1
d_gene: .
j_gene: TRBJ1-1
CDR3aa: CASSVLQAMNTEAFF
CDR3nt: TGTGCCAGCAGTGTATTACAGGCCATGAACACTGAAGCTTTCTTT

abundance: .
v_gene: TRBV7-2
d_gene: .
j_gene: TRBJ2-3
CDR3aa: CASSLFGPTDTQYF
CDR3nt: TGTGCCAGCAGCTTATTTGGCCCCACAGATACGCAGTATTTT

abundance: .
v_gene: TRBV6-2/TRBV6-3
d_gene: .
j_gene: TRBJ2-2
CDR3aa: CASSYNTGELFF
CDR3nt: TGTGCCAGCAGTTACAACACCGGGGAGCTGTTTTTT

abundance: .
v_gene: TRBV6-4
d_gene: TRBD1
j_gene: TRBJ2-7
CDR3aa: CASSYSQGDVEQYF
CDR3nt: TGTGCCAGCAGTTACTCTCAGGGGGATGTCGAGCAGTACTTC

abundance: .
v_gene: TRBV11-3
d_gene: .
j_gene: TRBJ2-2
CDR3aa: CASNLRQNTGELFF
CDR3nt: TGTGCCAGCAACCTCAGGCAAAACACCGGGGAGCTGTTTTTT

abundance: .
v_gene: TRBV7-9
d_gene: TRBD2
j_gene: TRBJ2-1
CDR3aa: CASSDLAGLYNEQFF
CDR3nt: TGTGCCAGCAGCGATCTAGCGGGCTTATACAATGAGCAGTTCTTC

abundance: .
v_gene: TRBV19
d_gene: .
j_gene: TRBJ1-1
CDR3aa: CASSMGGPGNTEAFF
CDR3nt: TGTGCCAGTAGTATGGGAGGGCCTGGGAACACTGAAGCTTTCTTT

abundance: .
v_gene: TRBV5-1
d_gene: TRBD2
j_gene: TRBJ2-3
CDR3aa: CSSSLAGLAGTDTQYF
CDR3nt: TGCTCCAGCAGCTTGGCGGGGCTAGCGGGAACAGATACTCAGTATTTT

abundance: medium-sized
v_gene: TRBV7-8
d_gene: .
j_gene: TRBJ2-1
CDR3aa: CASSLGRQVGEQFF
CDR3nt: TGTGCCAGCAGCTTAGGAAGACAAGTAGGTGAGCAGTTCTTC

abundance: medium-sized
v_gene: TRBV6-5
d_gene: .
j_gene: TRBJ1-3
CDR3aa: CASSLGGRFGNTIYF
CDR3nt: TGTGCCAGCAGTTTGGGGGGGCGTTTCGGAAACACCATATATTTT

abundance: .
v_gene: TRBV30
d_gene: .
j_gene: TRBJ1-2
CDR3aa: CAWRRTVSGYTF
CDR3nt: TGTGCCTGGCGAAGGACAGTAAGTGGCTACACCTTC

abundance: .
v_gene: TRBV2
d_gene: .
j_gene: TRBJ1-6
CDR3aa: CASNRESSYNSPLHF
CDR3nt: TGTGCCAGCAATCGGGAGAGCTCCTATAATTCACCCCTCCACTTT

abundance: .
v_gene: TRBV12-3/TRBV12-4
d_gene: TRBD2
j_gene: TRBJ2-2
CDR3aa: CASSLRSSGISLGGLFF
CDR3nt: TGTGCCAGCAGTTTAAGATCTAGCGGGATCTCGCTGGGGGGGCTGTTTTTT

abundance: many
v_gene: TRBV6-5
d_gene: .
j_gene: TRBJ2-3
CDR3aa: CASSFSSTDTQYF
CDR3nt: TGTGCCAGCAGTTTCAGTAGCACAGATACGCAGTATTTT